Shown below are 29 T cell receptor beta chains from a single sample sequenced in a study of prognosis after radiotherapy for stage I lung cancer. Two-round multiplex PCR amplified TCR beta CDR3 from genomic DNA. First-round PCR, the initial amplification, used primers specific to each TRBV and TRBJ gene. TCRdb processed the multiplex PCR reads anew with MiXCR; each CDR3 protein has one entry. The sample records approximately 30,000 distinct CDR3 sequences, approximately 30% being singletons. The starting material was PBMCs, obtained before or after stereotactic body radiation therapy (not recorded which). The receptors here all came from a donor over 45 with non-small cell lung cancer.

This chain links TRBV6-1 with TRBJ2-7; tentative D call: TRBD1 (5 bases). The CDR3 is 14 residues long. Between the trimmed V and J ends, which lost 8 bases and 5 bases, there was a span of 19 bases. Germline-derived CDR1 and CDR2 are MNHNS and SASEGT. This CDR3 reads CASVPSWGRDEQYF. CDR3 bases: TGTGCCAGCGTCCCGAGCTGGGGCCGAGACGAGCAGTACTTC.

In the case of this clonotype: A read error may account for a junction end that differs from germline. V is TRBV6-2 or TRBV6-3 and J is TRBJ2-5; 7 nucleotides match TRBD2. CDR3 length: 15 residues. The germline CDR1 and CDR2 sequences are MNHEY and SVGEGT. The chain's CDR3 is CVSDETSSTQETQYF. The DNA of the CDR3 is TGTGTCAGCGATGAGACTAGCTCCACCCAAGAGACCCAGTACTTC.

The rearrangement uses TRBV28 and TRBJ2-2; D is unclear. The ends were cut back, 1 base at V and 6 bases at J, with 6 bases in the middle. CDR3 size: 13 residues. Germline V lookup: CDR1 MDHEN, CDR2 SYDVKM. CDR3 loop: CASSLLGPGELFF. As DNA, the CDR3 is TGTGCCAGCAGTTTATTAGGACCCGGGGAGCTGTTTTTT. The full variable domain, completed using reference TRBV28 and TRBJ2-2, is DVKVTQSSRYLVKRTGEKVFLECVQDMDHENMFWYRQDPGLGLRLIYFSYDVKMKEKGDIPEGYSVSREKKERFSLILESASTNQTSMYLCASSLLGPGELFFGEGSRLTVL.

A remark on this clonotype: With a much larger clone just one base away, this may be a read error. V usage is TRBV15 and J usage is TRBJ1-1; D gene uncertain. The CDR3 runs to 14 residues. Germline assignment: CDR1 LNHNV and CDR2 YYDKDF (reference sequence). The CDR3 region is CANSRPPGNTEAFF. The CDR3 bases are TGTGCCAACAGCAGACCCCCAGGGAACACTGAAGCTTTCTTT.

A word on this clonotype: With only one base between it and a far larger clone, this is likely a read error. The chain combines TRBV5-1 with TRBJ2-1; D is perhaps TRBD2 (5 bases). CDR1 is SGHRS and CDR2 is YFSETQ in the germline V gene. V lost 0 bases, J lost 10 bases, and 23 bases lay in between. The CDR3 is 17 amino acids. The CDR3 DNA follows: TGCGCCAGCAGCTTGGCCGCCCGGGGTAGGCCCGTTTACGAGCAGTTCTTC. This sequence encodes CASSLAARGRPVYEQFF.

In its sample, this clonotype was seen many times. The chain couples TRBV27 to TRBJ2-5; D call uncertain. The CDR3 extends over 13 amino acids. Germline V gene sequence: CDR1 MNHEY, CDR2 SMNVEV (reference sequence). Trimming removed 0 bases from V and 7 bases from J, with 9 bases in between. CDR3 sequence: CASSLSLVGTQYF. The CDR3 DNA is TGTGCCAGCAGTTTATCGTTGGTCGGGACCCAGTACTTC.

A note on this clonotype: A much bigger clone sits one base away, suggesting this may be a read error. Without the conserved terminal phenylalanine or tryptophan, this CDR3 likely stems from a read error. This chain connects TRBV20-1 to TRBJ2-5; TRBD2 matches 7 bases. This CDR3 is 14 amino acids long. Germline values: CDR1 DFQATT, CDR2 SNEGSKA (reference sequence). V lost 6 bases to trimming and J lost 5 bases; unmatched junction nucleotides: 12. The CDR3 DNA reads TGCAGTGCGTACGGGAGGCCGGGGGTTGAGACCCAGTACCTC. It yields the protein CSAYGRPGVETQYL.

Concerning this clonotype: This sequence may be a read error, since a much larger clone differs from it by one base. This chain uses TRBV6-2 or TRBV6-3 with TRBJ1-4; no clear D gene. The germline V and J ends were trimmed by 10 bases and 0 bases, with 9 bases remaining between them. CDR1 is MNHEY and CDR2 is SVGEGT in the germline V gene. The CDR3 has 13 amino acids. This chain's CDR3 is CAILGTTNEKLFF. CDR3 sequence (DNA): TGTGCCATCCTCGGGACAACTAATGAAAAACTGTTTTTT.

This clonotype was seen many times. The chain joins TRBV11-2 to TRBJ1-5; no definite D call. CDR3 length: 14 amino acids. CDR1 and CDR2 (germline): SGHAT, FQNNGV. The V and J ends lost 0 bases and 5 bases respectively, with 8 bases between them. In nucleotides, the CDR3 is TGTGCCAGCAGCTTAGACGGGGTTCATCAGCCCCAGCATTTT. This encodes CASSLDGVHQPQHF. The full variable domain, in which reference TRBV11-2 and TRBJ1-5 provide the parts outside the CDR3, is EAGVAQSPRYKIIEKRQSVAFWCNPISGHATLYWYQQILGQGPKLLIQFQNNGVVDDSQLPKDRFSAERLKGVDSTLKIQPAKLEDSAVYLCASSLDGVHQPQHFGDGTRLSIL.

About this clonotype: A much larger clonotype is one base distant, so this may be a read error. J is TRBJ2-1 and V is TRBV12-5; D unresolved. The germline V gene has CDR1 LGHNT and CDR2 FRNRAP. Trimming stripped 2 bases from V and 9 bases from J, with 17 bases between. The CDR3 has 15 residues. CDR3 bases: TGTGCTAGTGGTTTGCGCAGTTCCGGGTGGGGTGAGCAGTTCTTC. Protein sequence: CASGLRSSGWGEQFF.

With regard to this clonotype: A much larger clone lies one base from this, so it may be a read error. V gene TRBV5-1 combines with J gene TRBJ1-1, with 7 bases aligning to TRBD1. Per the germline V gene, CDR1 is SGHRS and CDR2 is YFSETQ. The CDR3 is 15 amino acids. This chain's CDR3 is CASTPTGESNTESFF. The CDR3 DNA follows: TGCGCCAGCACACCCACAGGGGAGTCGAACACTGAATCTTTCTTT.

Notes on this clonotype: This may arise from a read error, as a much more abundant clone is one base away. The CDR3 end shows no conserved phenylalanine or tryptophan, and so a read error is likely. This sequence joins TRBV30 and TRBJ2-4; D is uncertain. V lost 2 bases and J lost 0, with 8 bases in between. Germline CDR1 and CDR2: GTSNPN and SVGIG (reference sequence). This CDR3 region has 14 residues. The CDR3 region is CAWSLLLAKNIQYL. For the CDR3, the DNA is TGTGCCTGGAGTCTGTTGCTAGCCAAAAACATTCAGTACTTA.

As concerns this clonotype: An end of the junction does not agree with germline; a read error may underlie this. The chain joins TRBV19 to TRBJ1-5; D gene ambiguous. The germline V gene encodes CDR1 LNHDA and CDR2 SQIVND (reference sequence). The CDR3 has 10 amino acids. The CDR3 DNA follows: TGTGCCAGCGTGTGTGGGTACCCAGCATTT. It codes for CASVCGYPAF.

At least ten counts were recorded for this clonotype. The chain joins TRBV5-1 to TRBJ1-1; D is undetermined. Trimming left V 0 bases short and J 1 base short, with 4 bases between. CDR3 size: 13 residues. Germline CDR1 SGHRS, CDR2 YFSETQ. In nucleotides, the CDR3 is TGCGCCAGCAGCTTGGGCGAGAACACTGAAGCTTTCTTT. Its translation: CASSLGENTEAFF.

This clonotype was observed at least ten times. The gene calls are TRBV29-1 and TRBJ2-7, with 9 bases identical to TRBD1. The CDR3 sequence is 14 residues long. Germline CDR1 and CDR2: SQVTM and ANQGSEA. V lost 6 bases and J lost 6; bases outside the gene matches: 12. CDR3 loop: CSVHRGRGGSEQYF. The DNA of the CDR3 is TGCAGCGTACACAGGGGGCGCGGGGGCTCCGAGCAGTACTTC.

This clonotype came up many times. The J gene is TRBJ1-2, the V gene TRBV6-2 or TRBV6-3; the D is unclear. V was clipped by 7 bases and J by 8 bases, with 26 bases between them. This CDR3 comprises 16 residues. Germline-derived CDR1 and CDR2 are MNHEY and SVGEGT. The CDR3 spells CASTAFSGPKVGGYTF. The CDR3 DNA is TGTGCCAGCACTGCGTTTTCCGGGCCAAAAGTAGGCGGCTACACCTTC.

This clonotype has at least ten counts. In DNA, the CDR3 is TGTGCCAGCAGTTTACGAGCGGGAGGGTTGACAGATACGCAGTATTTT. It translates to CASSLRAGGLTDTQYF. The chain joins TRBV12-3 or TRBV12-4 to TRBJ2-3; 10 bases match TRBD2. The CDR3 extends over 16 amino acids. J lost 3 bases, V lost 2 bases, and 5 bases had no gene match.

Comments on this clonotype: Since a far larger clone is one base different, this is likely a read error. The chain has TRBV6-4 and TRBJ1-1; weak D call: TRBD1 (5 bases). The CDR3 extends over 15 amino acids. Germline V CDR1 and CDR2: MRHNA, SNTAGT. The CDR3 nucleotides read TGTGCCATCAGTTCAAACCCAGGGCTGGACATTGAAGCTTTCTTT. As protein: CAISSNPGLDIEAFF.

V gene TRBV3-1 combines with J gene TRBJ2-7; unclear D gene. V lost 1 base to trimming and J lost 6 bases, with 7 bases between them. Per the germline V gene, CDR1 is LGHDT and CDR2 is YNNKEL (reference sequence). This CDR3 has 12 amino acids. The CDR3 DNA follows: TGTGCCAGCAGCCAAGCGGCAGGCGAGCAGTACTTC. Its protein is CASSQAAGEQYF.

Comments on this clonotype: At one end, the junction sequence differs from germline, possibly due to a read error. This chain joins TRBV2 and TRBJ2-2; possibly TRBD2 for D (5 bases). The CDR3 runs to 13 residues. CDR1 is SNHLY, CDR2 FYNNEI, per germline. CDR3 DNA sequence: TGTGCCAGCAGTGAATCGTTGGCCGGGGAGCTTCTTTTT. Protein: CASSESLAGELLF.

At least ten counts were recorded for this clonotype. J is TRBJ1-2 and V is TRBV19; no definite D call. The germline CDR1 and CDR2 sequences are LNHDA and SQIVND (reference sequence). Trimming cost V 7 bases and J 3 bases, with 18 bases left between them. The CDR3 runs to 15 residues. DNA of the CDR3: TGTGCCAGTATCTCCTTGAAGGGCGGGGACTATGGCTACACCTTC. Amino acids: CASISLKGGDYGYTF.

The rearrangement uses TRBV12-3 or TRBV12-4 and TRBJ2-2, with D tentatively TRBD1 (6 bases). The CDR3 covers 15 residues. Trimming pared 8 bases from V and 9 bases from J, leaving 22 bases between. DNA of the CDR3: TGTGCCAGCTCGACTTCTACAGGGCCCACTTGGGAGCTGTTTTTT. It translates to CASSTSTGPTWELFF.

The sample holds many counts of this clonotype. The CDR3 is CASSHQLQGLHEKLFF. The CDR3, as DNA: TGTGCCAGCAGCCACCAACTACAGGGGCTGCACGAAAAACTGTTTTTT. This chain joins TRBV3-1 and TRBJ1-4, with 7 bases fitting TRBD1. Germline CDR1 LGHDT, CDR2 YNNKEL (reference sequence). J was trimmed by 8 bases and V by 3 bases; bases with no gene match: 12. The CDR3 spans 16 residues. The full variable domain, in which reference TRBV3-1 and TRBJ1-4 provide the parts outside the CDR3, is DTAVSQTPKYLVTQMGNDKSIKCEQNLGHDTMYWYKQDSKKFLKIMFSYNNKELIINETVPNRFSPKSPDKAHLNLHINSLELGDSAVYFCASSHQLQGLHEKLFFGSGTQLSVL.

There are many counts of this clonotype. The chain uses TRBV2 and TRBJ2-1; D is possibly TRBD1 or TRBD2 (6 bases each). CDR3 length: 13 residues. Deletions cut 6 bases from V and 7 bases from J, with 13 bases between. Per the germline V gene, CDR1 is SNHLY and CDR2 is FYNNEI. The CDR3 spells CASRKGGMNEQFF. In DNA, the CDR3 is TGTGCCAGCAGGAAAGGGGGGATGAATGAGCAGTTCTTC.

Concerning this clonotype: A far larger clone differs by one base, so this is likely a read error. The chain carries TRBV5-1 and TRBJ2-5; TRBD1 agrees at 9 bases. The J call may be mistaken, given a closer DNA end match to TRBJ2-1. The CDR3 is 16 amino acids. Germline CDR1 is SGHRS and CDR2 is YFSETQ. CDR3 bases: TGCGCCAGCAGCCCCGAACAGGGGGCGCCTTCAAATGAGCAGTTCTTC. This codes for CASSPEQGAPSNEQFF.

As to this clonotype: This may stem from a read error, because a much larger clone lies one nucleotide away. The chain recombines TRBV6-1 with TRBJ2-5, with D uncertain. Germline V gene sequence: CDR1 MNHNS, CDR2 SASEGT. The CDR3 covers 12 residues. The CDR3 DNA is TGTGCCAGCAGTGAACACCAAGATACCCAGTACTTC. This gives the protein CASSEHQDTQYF.

This clonotype was picked up a small number of times. This could be a read error, since a much larger clone is one nucleotide away. The CDR3 nucleotides read TGTGCCAGAAGCCCCGCGGGATTTGGAGTGGCAGATACGCAGTATTTT. Its translation: CARSPAGFGVADTQYF. The rearrangement joins TRBV11-2 to TRBJ2-3, with a tentative D call TRBD2 (6 bases). This CDR3 is built from 16 residues. In germline, CDR1 is SGHAT, CDR2 FQNNGV. The germline V and J ends were trimmed by 9 bases and 4 bases, with 23 bases remaining between them.

This clonotype has a count of ten or more. The chain uses TRBV3-1 and TRBJ2-2, with 9 bases lining up with TRBD2. The CDR3 is 18 residues long. From germline, CDR1 is LGHDT and CDR2 YNNKEL (reference sequence). V was pared by 3 bases and J by 4 bases, with 12 bases of the junction left unmatched. The CDR3 reads CASSQWLAGVIGTGELFF. For the CDR3, the DNA is TGTGCCAGCAGCCAGTGGTTAGCGGGAGTGATTGGCACCGGGGAGCTGTTTTTT.

This clonotype was detected many times. This chain uses TRBV30 with TRBJ1-4; D is unclear. Trimming cost V 5 bases and J 8 bases, with 15 bases left between them. CDR1 is GTSNPN, CDR2 SVGIG, per germline (reference sequence). The CDR3 loop spans 13 amino acids. The CDR3 loop reads CAWGLSRGEKLFF. In DNA form, the CDR3 reads TGTGCCTGGGGACTGAGTCGCGGGGAAAAACTGTTTTTT.